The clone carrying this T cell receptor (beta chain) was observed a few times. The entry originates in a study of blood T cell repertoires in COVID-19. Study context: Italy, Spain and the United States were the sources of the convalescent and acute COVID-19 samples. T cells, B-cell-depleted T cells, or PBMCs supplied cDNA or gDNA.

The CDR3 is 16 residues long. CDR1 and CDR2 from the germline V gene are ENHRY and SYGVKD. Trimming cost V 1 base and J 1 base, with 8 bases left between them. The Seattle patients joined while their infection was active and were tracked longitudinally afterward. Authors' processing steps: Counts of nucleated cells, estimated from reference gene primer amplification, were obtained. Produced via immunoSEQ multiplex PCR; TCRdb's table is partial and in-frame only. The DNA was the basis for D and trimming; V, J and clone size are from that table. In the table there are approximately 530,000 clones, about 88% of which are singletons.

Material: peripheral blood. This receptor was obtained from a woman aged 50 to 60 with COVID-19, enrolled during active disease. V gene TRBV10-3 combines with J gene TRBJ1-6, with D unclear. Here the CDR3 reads CAISELDKSYNSPLHF. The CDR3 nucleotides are TGTGCCATCAGTGAGTTAGACAAATCCTATAATTCACCCCTCCACTTT.